One sample yielded the 20 T cell receptor beta chains listed below, sequenced in a study of early T cells in non-severe SARS-CoV-2 infection. In TCRdb, the 5' RACE reads were re-called with MiXCR into one record per CDR3 protein. The table includes fewer than 50,000 distinct CDR3 sequences, under 9.5% detected once. The sample taken for sequencing was whole blood. All receptors come from an adult who was a healthcare worker with PCR-confirmed SARS-CoV-2 infection or an uninfected control (not recorded which).

The V and J genes are TRBV29-1 and TRBJ2-5, with TRBD1 matching over 7 bases. CDR3 length equals 13 residues. J gave up 7 bases and V 7 bases, and 12 bases lay outside the gene matches. Germline V gene data show CDR1 as SQVTM and CDR2 as ANQGSEA. DNA for the CDR3: TGCAGCGGTATACAGGGGACGATCGGGACCCAGTACTTC. It yields the protein CSGIQGTIGTQYF.

This clonotype was counted between two and nine times. The chain recombines TRBV5-5 with TRBJ1-1, with 7 bases aligning to TRBD1. CDR1 SGHKS and CDR2 YYEKEE come from the germline V gene (reference sequence). The CDR3 is 12 residues long. V was pared by 2 bases and J by 10 bases, with 5 bases of the junction left unmatched. The CDR3 protein is CASSFDRVTAFF. CDR3 sequence (DNA): TGTGCCAGCAGCTTTGACAGGGTGACAGCTTTCTTT.

V usage is TRBV20-1 and J usage is TRBJ1-6; possible D gene TRBD1, 6 bases. CDR3 length: 13 residues. V was clipped by 4 bases and J by 9 bases, with 13 bases between them. Per the germline V gene, CDR1 is DFQATT and CDR2 is SNEGSKA (reference sequence). CDR3 residues: CSAKSGVSSPLHF. For the CDR3, the DNA is TGCAGTGCTAAGTCAGGGGTCAGTTCACCCCTCCACTTT.

This clonotype was counted ten times or more. The chain is built from TRBV13 and TRBJ1-2, with TRBD1 as a possible D gene (5 bases). CDR1 and CDR2 from the germline V gene are PRHDT and FYEKMQ (reference sequence). The V end was cut by 4 bases, the J end by 8 bases, with 11 bases between. This CDR3 is built from 12 residues. CDR3 region: CASSSTGFGYTF. The CDR3 DNA sequence: TGTGCCAGCAGCTCAACAGGATTCGGCTACACCTTC.

The V call is TRBV18, the J call TRBJ2-5; no clear D. This CDR3 is built from 12 residues. Trimming shortened V by 2 bases and J by 5 bases, and 6 bases separated the two germline ends. Germline V gene sequence: CDR1 KGHSH, CDR2 LQKENI. The CDR3 loop is CASSPRPETQYF. CDR3 nucleotide sequence: TGTGCCAGCTCACCAAGGCCCGAGACCCAGTACTTC.

This clonotype has ten or more counts. The genes are TRBV28 and TRBJ1-1; no firm D call. The V end was cut by 1 base, the J end by 3 bases, with 6 bases between. This CDR3 region has 13 residues. The germline V gene has CDR1 MDHEN and CDR2 SYDVKM. CDR3 region: CASSLYDDTEAFF. DNA of the CDR3: TGTGCCAGCAGTTTATATGACGACACTGAAGCTTTCTTT.

The CDR3 spells CASSLWLDTQYF. The DNA of the CDR3 is TGTGCCAGCAGCTTATGGTTAGATACGCAGTATTTT. The genes are TRBV7-2 and TRBJ2-3, with no clear D. V was shortened by 2 bases and J by 5 bases, with 5 bases between the two germline ends. The length of the CDR3 is 12 residues. Germline V gene lookup returns CDR1 SGHTA and CDR2 FQGNSA.

This clonotype showed up just a few times. The chain employs TRBV29-1 and TRBJ1-2; TRBD1 agrees at 7 bases. The CDR3 contains 13 residues. The germline gives CDR1 SQVTM, CDR2 ANQGSEA. V lost 6 bases to trimming and J lost 1 base; unmatched junction nucleotides: 5. The CDR3 protein is CSVYRGFNYGYTF. The CDR3 bases are TGCAGCGTGTACAGGGGCTTTAACTATGGCTACACCTTC. The full variable domain, in which reference TRBV29-1 and TRBJ1-2 provide the parts outside the CDR3, is SAVISQKPSRDICQRGTSLTIQCQVDSQVTMMFWYRQQPGQSLTLIATANQGSEATYESGFVIDKFPISRPNLTFSTLTVSNMSPEDSSIYLCSVYRGFNYGYTFGSGTRLTVV.

The rearrangement joins TRBV28 to TRBJ2-7, with 11 bases matching TRBD1. CDR1 is MDHEN and CDR2 is SYDVKM in the germline V gene. The CDR3 is 13 amino acids. Germline trimming cut 11 bases from V and 6 bases from J; bases unmatched to any gene: 9. CDR3 in DNA: TGTGCCGTTTCCCCGGGACAGGGGGGCGAGCAGTACTTC. Amino acid sequence: CAVSPGQGGEQYF.

This chain uses TRBV12-3 or TRBV12-4 with TRBJ1-1; no firm D call. V gave up 0 bases and J gave up 2 bases, with 16 bases separating them. The CDR3 extends over 17 amino acids. Here the CDR3 DNA reads TGTGCCAGCAGTTTAGCGCAGGTGTATTTTGGAAACACTGAAGCTTTCTTT. Amino acids: CASSLAQVYFGNTEAFF.

A few counts support this clonotype. The chain recombines TRBV12-3 or TRBV12-4 with TRBJ2-1; D is possibly TRBD2 (8 bases). Deletions cut 5 bases from V and 7 bases from J, with 18 bases between. CDR3 length equals 15 residues. The chain's CDR3 is CASSLTGKRGNEQFF. DNA for the CDR3: TGTGCCAGCAGTCTGACAGGGAAGCGGGGGAATGAGCAGTTCTTC.

This clonotype has at least ten counts. The rearrangement uses TRBV4-2 and TRBJ2-5; D unclear. The CDR3 length is 14 residues. Germline assignment: CDR1 LGHNA and CDR2 YNFKEQ. With 1 base removed from V and 1 base from J, the gap between germline ends came to 7 bases. CDR3 nucleotides: TGTGCCAGCAGCCAAGTGGTAGCCCAAGAGACCCAGTACTTC. Residues: CASSQVVAQETQYF.

The chain has TRBV30 and TRBJ1-5, with a possible D match to TRBD1 (5 bases). Germline CDR1 reads GTSNPN; CDR2 reads SVGIG (reference sequence). The V and J ends lost 0 bases and 6 bases respectively, with 9 bases between them. The CDR3 is made up of 13 amino acids. In DNA, the CDR3 is TGTGCCTGGAGTGTCAGGGACGGTCAGCCCCAGCATTTT. Amino acid sequence: CAWSVRDGQPQHF.

The rearrangement joins TRBV7-9 to TRBJ1-4; no clear D. CDR1 and CDR2 from the germline V gene are SEHNR and FQNEAQ (reference sequence). The length of the CDR3 is 15 residues. The V end was cut by 6 bases, the J end by 6 bases, with 17 bases between. The CDR3 loop reads CASSYVGGMDEKLFF. DNA for the CDR3: TGTGCCAGCAGTTATGTAGGAGGGATGGATGAAAAACTGTTTTTT.

As DNA, the CDR3 is TGTGCCAGCAGCCAAGGAGGAGCTGAATGGCAAGAGACCCAGTACTTC. Protein product: CASSQGGAEWQETQYF. V usage is TRBV14 and J usage is TRBJ2-5; no firm D call. In germline, CDR1 is SGHDN, CDR2 FVKESK. V dropped 1 base and J dropped 2 bases, with 14 bases sitting between them. The CDR3 is 16 amino acids.

A few counts support this clonotype. The CDR3 is CASSARLGNIQYF. The CDR3 nucleotides read TGTGCCAGCAGCGCCCGACTGGGAAACATTCAGTACTTC. The chain couples TRBV9 to TRBJ2-4; no clear D gene. The CDR3 consists of 13 residues. Trimming pared 3 bases from V and 6 bases from J, leaving 10 bases between. Germline values: CDR1 SGDLS, CDR2 YYNGEE.

This clonotype has just a few counts. The chain is built from TRBV28 and TRBJ2-7, with 9 bases identical to TRBD1. The CDR3 covers 15 residues. Germline CDR1 is MDHEN and CDR2 is SYDVKM. Trimming took 3 bases from V and 5 from J; bases not matched to a gene: 8. The chain's CDR3 is CASSFSGTGSNEQYF. The CDR3 bases are TGTGCCAGCAGTTTTTCCGGGACAGGGTCTAACGAGCAGTACTTC.

The V call is TRBV12-3 or TRBV12-4, the J call TRBJ2-3, with D unclear. The V and J ends lost 6 bases and 6 bases respectively, with 19 bases between them. The CDR3 covers 15 residues. CDR3 nucleotide sequence: TGTGCCAGCAGCCTTAGGTCCCTTCCGATCGATACGCAGTATTTT. Protein sequence: CASSLRSLPIDTQYF.

This clonotype has only a few counts. The V call is TRBV4-2, the J call TRBJ1-2; D is undetermined. CDR1 and CDR2 from the germline V gene are LGHNA and YNFKEQ. The CDR3 covers 13 residues. Trimming removed 2 bases from V and 6 bases from J, with 10 bases in between. The CDR3: CASSQLTGDGYTF. The CDR3 DNA is TGTGCCAGCAGCCAATTGACGGGAGATGGCTACACCTTC.

This clonotype was counted many times. J is TRBJ2-7 and V is TRBV6-2 or TRBV6-3, with D possibly matching TRBD1 (6 bases). CDR1 and CDR2 from the germline V gene are MNHEY and SVGEGT. There are 12 residues in the CDR3. V was shortened by 6 bases and J by 3 bases, with 9 bases between the two germline ends. CDR3: CASSDRFYEQYF. The CDR3 bases are TGTGCCAGCAGCGACAGGTTCTACGAGCAGTACTTC.